This T cell receptor (beta chain) emerged from a study of graft-versus-host responses after intestinal transplantation. Repertoires were generated with immunoSEQ multiplex PCR, while TCRdb's copy carries only in-frame clones and drops some. This sample carries about 100,000 clones, 87% of them seen once, and the ten largest clones take around 1%. For this clone: The antigen is unknown.

The ends were cut back, 2 bases at V and 4 bases at J, with 12 bases in the middle. CDR1 and CDR2 (germline): MNHNS, SASEGT. The CDR3 length is 15 residues. The sequence was collected from a human donor who was the organ donor for an intestinal transplant. The source was unstimulated CD4+ T cells sorted from spleen or lymph node cells, collected before transplant. The chain recombines TRBV6-1 with TRBJ1-3; D perhaps matches TRBD1 (5 bases). Here the CDR3 DNA reads TGTGCCAGCAGTGAACTAAGGGGACTCGGAAACACCATATATTTT. Translated: CASSELRGLGNTIYF.